The next 12 T cell receptor beta chains were all read from a single sample in a study of blood T cell repertoires in COVID-19. Data came from immunoSEQ multiplex PCR; TCRdb stores just in-frame clones and leaves some out. The table includes about 150,000 clones, roughly nine tenths detected once. The sample consisted of peripheral blood. The receptors stem from a woman in her forties with acute or convalescent COVID-19.

The V gene is TRBV29-1, the J gene TRBJ1-4; D is unresolved. V was shortened by 1 base and J by 5 bases, with 11 bases between the two germline ends. This CDR3 comprises 14 residues. Germline assignment: CDR1 SQVTM and CDR2 ANQGSEA. CDR3 sequence: CSVEVSAGNEKLFF. Here the CDR3 DNA reads TGCAGCGTTGAAGTGTCGGCAGGAAATGAAAAACTGTTTTTT.

The CDR3 sequence is CASSSDLGGEQFF. As DNA, the CDR3 is TGTGCCAGCAGCTCAGATCTAGGGGGTGAGCAGTTCTTC. The chain employs TRBV11-2 and TRBJ2-1, with D perhaps TRBD1 (6 bases). The length of the CDR3 is 13 residues. Trimming took off 4 bases at V and 9 bases at J, with 13 bases between the two ends. Germline CDR1 reads SGHAT; CDR2 reads FQNNGV.

A remark on this clone: Other DNA sequences in the sample encode the same CDR3. J is TRBJ2-7 and V is TRBV2; tentative D call: TRBD1 (6 bases). Trimming left V 5 bases short and J 3 bases short, with 11 bases between. The germline CDR1 and CDR2 sequences are SNHLY and FYNNEI. The CDR3 runs to 13 residues. CDR3 DNA sequence: TGTGCCAGCAGTAGGGGACAAGTCTACGAGCAGTACTTC. This translates into CASSRGQVYEQYF.

This chain joins TRBV11-2 and TRBJ2-3; perhaps TRBD1 as D (6 bases). Germline assignment: CDR1 SGHAT and CDR2 FQNNGV. V lost 4 bases and J 4 bases, leaving 12 bases between the germline ends. There are 14 residues in the CDR3. The CDR3 region has the DNA TGTGCCAGCAGCTCGGTACAGGGTGCAGATACGCAGTATTTT. Residues: CASSSVQGADTQYF. Full variable domain (missing parts from reference TRBV11-2 and TRBJ2-3): EAGVAQSPRYKIIEKRQSVAFWCNPISGHATLYWYQQILGQGPKLLIQFQNNGVVDDSQLPKDRFSAERLKGVDSTLKIQPAKLEDSAVYLCASSSVQGADTQYFGPGTRLTVL.

The rearrangement links TRBV3-1 (or the pseudogene TRBV3-2) to TRBJ2-1, with 9 positions matching TRBD1. Trimming cost V 6 bases and J 8 bases; bases outside gene matches: 11. Germline CDR1 and CDR2: LGHDT and YNNKEL (reference sequence). The CDR3 length is 15 residues. CDR3 in DNA: TGTGCCAGCAGTCCCGGGACAGGGATTTACGATGAGCAGTTCTTC. It is translated as CASSPGTGIYDEQFF.

V usage is TRBV4-1 and J usage is TRBJ2-3; 13 bases are a match to TRBD2. Germline lookup yields CDR1 MGHRA and CDR2 YSYEKL. The J segment lost 2 bases and the V segment lost 1 base, leaving 6 bases of the junction unmatched. CDR3 size: 18 residues. CDR3 nucleotides: TGCGCCAGCAGCCAAGGGAGACTAGCGGGGGGTTCCACAGATACGCAGTATTTT. Translation gives CASSQGRLAGGSTDTQYF.

J is TRBJ1-2 and V is TRBV19, with D unclear. CDR1 and CDR2 from the germline V gene are LNHDA and SQIVND (reference sequence). V dropped 3 bases and J dropped 8 bases, with 10 bases sitting between them. CDR3 length: 12 amino acids. This CDR3 reads CASSISVRGYTF. DNA for the CDR3: TGTGCCAGTAGTATCAGTGTCCGCGGCTACACCTTC.

The chain recombines TRBV7-9 with TRBJ1-5, with 12 bases matching TRBD1. V lost 5 bases to trimming and J lost 4 bases; unmatched junction nucleotides: 6. CDR1 is SEHNR, CDR2 FQNEAQ, per germline (reference sequence). The CDR3 is made up of 16 amino acids. This chain's CDR3 is CASSVGDRGPNQPQHF. The CDR3, as DNA: TGTGCCAGCAGCGTTGGGGACAGGGGGCCTAATCAGCCCCAGCATTTT.

In its sample, this clone was seen a few times. The gene calls are TRBV24-1 and TRBJ2-7, with D maybe TRBD1 (6 bases). The CDR3 is 13 residues long. The V end was cut by 9 bases, the J end by 0 bases, with 11 bases between. The V gene's germline CDR1 is KGHDR and CDR2 SFDVKD. The chain's CDR3 is CATQKDSSYEQYF. CDR3 coding DNA: TGTGCCACCCAAAAGGACAGCTCCTACGAGCAGTACTTC.

The CDR3 sequence is CASSSFRGVVYGYTF. The CDR3 coding sequence is TGTGCCAGCAGCTCTTTTCGGGGTGTCGTTTATGGCTACACCTTC. The chain uses TRBV5-6 and TRBJ1-2; no definite D call. V was trimmed by 3 bases and J by 5 bases, leaving 17 bases between them. CDR3 length: 15 amino acids. Germline values: CDR1 SGHDT, CDR2 YYEEEE.

The chain is built from TRBV5-1 and TRBJ2-1, with D perhaps TRBD2 (5 bases). Trimming removed 3 bases at V and 9 bases at J, with 25 bases between. The germline V gene has CDR1 SGHRS and CDR2 YFSETQ. The CDR3 runs 17 residues. The CDR3 protein is CASSSPVASRGQAEQFF. CDR3 DNA sequence: TGCGCCAGCAGCTCCCCGGTGGCTAGCCGCGGTCAGGCTGAGCAGTTCTTC. Together with reference TRBV5-1 and TRBJ2-1, the CDR3 gives the full variable domain: KAGVTQTPRYLIKTRGQQVTLSCSPISGHRSVSWYQQTPGQGLQFLFEYFSETQRNKGNFPGRFSGRQFSNSRSEMNVSTLELGDSALYLCASSSPVASRGQAEQFFGPGTRLTVL.

V and J are TRBV7-2 and TRBJ2-2; TRBD2 is a possible D gene (5 bases). This CDR3 region has 15 residues. From germline, CDR1 is SGHTA and CDR2 FQGNSA. V was trimmed by 5 bases and J by 4 bases, leaving 14 bases between them. The CDR3 nucleotides are TGTGCCAGCAGCCCCACACGGGATGTCACCGGGGAGCTGTTTTTT. Its translation: CASSPTRDVTGELFF.